Listed here are 10 T cell receptor beta chains from one sample, sequenced in a study of blood T cell repertoires in COVID-19. Sequencing used immunoSEQ multiplex PCR; TCRdb keeps in-frame clones, though not all of them. Of hundreds of thousands of clones listed, roughly 85% are singletons. Source material: peripheral blood. Every receptor here comes from a woman aged 18-29 years with acute or convalescent COVID-19.

The chain carries TRBV6-1 and TRBJ1-5; 10 positions agree with TRBD1. The germline V gene encodes CDR1 MNHNS and CDR2 SASEGT. There are 14 residues in the CDR3. Unmatched junction bases numbered 9, after V lost 10 bases and J lost 6 bases. The CDR3 here is CATREGQGVQPQHF. Written as DNA, the CDR3 is TGTGCCACCAGAGAAGGACAGGGGGTTCAGCCCCAGCATTTT.

The V gene is TRBV6-1, the J gene TRBJ1-6; D is ambiguous. Germline V gene data show CDR1 as MNHNS and CDR2 as SASEGT. V dropped 2 bases and J dropped 10 bases, with 3 bases sitting between them. CDR3 length: 11 amino acids. The CDR3 sequence is CASSELSPLHF. CDR3 in DNA: TGTGCCAGCAGTGAACTCTCACCCCTCCACTTT.

The count of this clone is one. The J gene is TRBJ1-2, the V gene TRBV5-1; D is unresolved. Germline CDR1 reads SGHRS; CDR2 reads YFSETQ. The germline V and J ends were trimmed by 2 bases and 4 bases, with 15 bases remaining between them. The CDR3 sequence is 15 residues long. CDR3 sequence: CASSFMRLKAYGYTF. CDR3 sequence (DNA): TGCGCCAGCAGCTTCATGAGGTTGAAGGCCTATGGCTACACCTTC.

This clone was counted a single time. V is TRBV11-2 and J is TRBJ1-4; no definite D call. Germline V gene data show CDR1 as SGHAT and CDR2 as FQNNGV. Trimming removed 1 base at V and 0 bases at J, with 9 bases between. The CDR3 is made up of 16 amino acids. Written as DNA, the CDR3 is TGTGCCAGCAGCTTAGGGAGGGTAGCAACTAATGAAAAACTGTTTTTT. As protein: CASSLGRVATNEKLFF.

The chain has TRBV19 and TRBJ2-1; 12 nucleotides align to TRBD2. Germline CDR1 LNHDA, CDR2 SQIVND (reference sequence). Trimming removed 4 bases from V and 7 bases from J; junction bases left unmatched: 5. The CDR3 sequence is 15 residues long. In DNA, the CDR3 is TGTGCCAGTAGTACTAGCGGGAGGGCGGGGAATGAGCAGTTCTTC. It yields the protein CASSTSGRAGNEQFF. The full variable domain, completed using reference TRBV19 and TRBJ2-1, is DGGITQSPKYLFRKEGQNVTLSCEQNLNHDAMYWYRQDPGQGLRLIYYSQIVNDFQKGDIAEGYSVSREKKESFPLTVTSAQKNPTAFYLCASSTSGRAGNEQFFGPGTRLTVL.

The gene calls are TRBV9 and TRBJ2-3, with D unclear. The CDR3 is 14 residues long. Germline CDR1 and CDR2: SGDLS and YYNGEE. V was cut by 0 bases and J by 2 bases, with 7 bases left in between. This CDR3 reads CASSVDPFTDTQYF. The CDR3 nucleotides are TGTGCCAGCAGCGTAGATCCGTTCACAGATACGCAGTATTTT.

The CDR3 DNA follows: TGTGCCAGCGGGCATTCACCCCTCCACTTT. Protein: CASGHSPLHF. This chain links TRBV6-5 with TRBJ1-6; no reliable D call. V lost 8 bases to trimming and J lost 8 bases, with 4 bases between them. The CDR3 runs 10 residues. In germline, CDR1 is MNHEY, CDR2 SVGAGI.

The genes are TRBV10-1 and TRBJ2-5; unclear D gene. CDR1 and CDR2 from the germline V gene are WNHNN and SYGVQD (reference sequence). The ends were cut back, 0 bases at V and 4 bases at J, with 9 bases in the middle. This CDR3 has 14 amino acids. CDR3 in amino acids: CASSESNSRETQYF. The CDR3 DNA is TGCGCCAGCAGTGAGTCAAACAGTAGAGAGACCCAGTACTTC.

Only one count was recorded for this clone. V gene TRBV6-5 combines with J gene TRBJ1-1; perhaps TRBD1 as D (5 bases). The CDR3 totals 14 residues. CDR1 MNHEY and CDR2 SVGAGI come from the germline V gene. Deletions cut 2 bases from V and 2 bases from J, with 9 bases between. This CDR3 reads CASSYRQTNTEAFF. The CDR3 DNA sequence: TGTGCCAGCAGTTACAGACAGACTAACACTGAAGCTTTCTTT.

CDR3 DNA sequence: TGTGCCAGCGTCATCACAGGGGACGAAAAACTGTTTTTT. The encoded protein is CASVITGDEKLFF. The chain links TRBV2 to TRBJ1-4; TRBD1 matches at 7 bases. Looked up from germline, CDR1 is SNHLY and CDR2 is FYNNEI. The J segment lost 8 bases and the V segment lost 8 bases, leaving 8 bases of the junction unmatched. The CDR3 length is 13 residues.